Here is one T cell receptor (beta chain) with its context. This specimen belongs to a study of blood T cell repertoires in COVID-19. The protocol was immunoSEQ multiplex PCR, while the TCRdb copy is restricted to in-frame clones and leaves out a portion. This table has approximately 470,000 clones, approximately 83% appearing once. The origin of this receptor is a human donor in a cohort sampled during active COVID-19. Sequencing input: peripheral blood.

The CDR3 sequence is CASGNRGEVGTDTQYF. The CDR3 bases are TGTGCTAGTGGTAACCGAGGGGAGGTTGGAACAGATACGCAGTATTTT. The rearrangement uses TRBV12-5 and TRBJ2-3, with a weak D call TRBD2 (6 bases). From germline, CDR1 is LGHNT and CDR2 FRNRAP. The CDR3 contains 16 residues. Between the trimmed V and J ends, which lost 5 bases and 3 bases, there was a span of 18 bases. Supplemented by reference TRBV12-5 and TRBJ2-3, the full variable domain reads DARVTQTPRHKVTEMGQEVTMRCQPILGHNTVFWYRQTMMQGLELLAYFRNRAPLDDSGMPKDRFSAEMPDATLATLKIQPSEPRDSAVYFCASGNRGEVGTDTQYFGPGTRLTVL.